The 27 T cell receptor beta chains in this list originate from one sample, sequenced in a study of regulatory T cells in long-lasting Graves disease. Time point here: persistent/refractory GD, antithyroid drugs over 5 years with positive TRAb. From PBMCs, RNA was extracted and then used to make the TCR library. For TCR beta, libraries came from iRepertoire HTBI primers and Arm-PCR of CDR3 regions. MiXCR was run by TCRdb on the multiplex PCR reads, yielding one entry per CDR3 protein. The table has about 470,000 distinct CDR3 sequences, around 21% seen once. The source was peripheral blood mononuclear cells (PBMCs), collected when the disease was refractory, from a patient treated with antithyroid drugs. The receptors here all came from a female donor with Graves disease.

Comment on this clonotype: A read error may be the cause here, since a much bigger clone is one base away. The conserved closing phenylalanine or tryptophan is absent in this CDR3, likely reflecting a read error. V and J are TRBV5-5 and TRBJ1-1; D not resolved. The CDR3 consists of 13 residues. Between the trimmed V and J ends, which lost 2 bases and 3 bases, there was a span of 8 bases. From germline, CDR1 is SGHKS and CDR2 YYEKEE (reference sequence). Here the CDR3 DNA reads TGTGCCAGCAGCTTTACCGGGGACACTGAAGCTTTCCTT. Translating it yields CASSFTGDTEAFL.

Comments on this clonotype: One end of the junction varies from germline; a read error may be responsible. The rearrangement links TRBV20-1 to TRBJ1-2; 9 bases agree with TRBD1. This CDR3 has 14 residues. Germline V CDR1 and CDR2: DFQATT, SNEGSKA (reference sequence). CDR3 DNA sequence: TGCGGTGCTATTACACAGGGGGCAGACTATGGCTACACCTTC. Its translation: CGAITQGADYGYTF.

The CDR3 loop is CASRAGTVNTEAFF. The CDR3 bases are TGTGCCAGCAGGGCCGGGACGGTGAACACTGAAGCTTTCTTT. The V and J genes are TRBV2 and TRBJ1-1, with a tentative D call TRBD1 (5 bases). The CDR3 spans 14 residues. Germline lookup yields CDR1 SNHLY and CDR2 FYNNEI. V was pared by 6 bases and J by 0 bases, with 11 bases between.

The chain uses TRBV19 and TRBJ2-7, with a weak D call TRBD1 (5 bases). V dropped 5 bases and J dropped 0 bases, with 14 bases sitting between them. Germline values: CDR1 LNHDA, CDR2 SQIVND (reference sequence). The CDR3 covers 15 residues. The CDR3 DNA reads as TGTGCCAGTAGTGATCCGGACACGAGCTCCTACGAGCAGTACTTC. It is translated as CASSDPDTSSYEQYF.

The V and J genes are TRBV30 and TRBJ2-7; TRBD2 agrees at 11 bases. Germline CDR1 reads GTSNPN; CDR2 reads SVGIG (reference sequence). The ends lost 7 bases at V and 3 bases at J; junction bases unmatched: 8. This CDR3 has 14 residues. The CDR3 loop reads CAFLAGGPVYEQYF. In DNA, the CDR3 is TGTGCCTTCTTAGCGGGAGGGCCGGTCTACGAGCAGTACTTC.

V usage is TRBV10-3 and J usage is TRBJ1-5; tentatively, D is TRBD1 (5 bases). The germline V gene has CDR1 ENHRY and CDR2 SYGVKD. This CDR3 region has 13 residues. The V end lost 8 bases, the J end lost 3 bases, and 11 bases lay between the germline ends. The CDR3 region is CAIGQGNNQPQHF. DNA for the CDR3: TGTGCCATCGGTCAGGGAAACAATCAGCCCCAGCATTTT.

The V call is TRBV11-2, the J call TRBJ2-1; a weak D match, TRBD1 (5 bases). This CDR3 is built from 18 residues. Per the germline V gene, CDR1 is SGHAT and CDR2 is FQNNGV. Trimming cost V 1 base and J 3 bases, with 19 bases left between them. The CDR3 nucleotides read TGTGCCAGCAGCTTAGTCCCTCTTGACAGTTTCATCTACAATGAGCAGTTCTTC. This sequence encodes CASSLVPLDSFIYNEQFF.

This clonotype has a count of ten or more. This chain connects TRBV28 to TRBJ1-4; a possible D gene is TRBD1 (6 bases). Germline V CDR1 and CDR2: MDHEN, SYDVKM. V was shortened by 0 bases and J by 7 bases, with 12 bases between the two germline ends. CDR3 size: 15 residues. The CDR3 DNA reads as TGTGCCAGCAGTTTATGGGGGGGGCGCAGTGAAAAACTGTTTTTT. It translates to CASSLWGGRSEKLFF.

This clonotype was counted only a few times. This sequence joins TRBV5-4 and TRBJ2-4; 14 nucleotides match TRBD2. CDR3 length: 17 amino acids. V was clipped by 4 bases and J by 0 bases; unmatched bases: 3. CDR1 is SGHNT and CDR2 is YYREEE in the germline V gene (reference sequence). This chain's CDR3 is CASSPGLAGVAKNIQYF. CDR3 DNA sequence: TGTGCCAGCAGCCCGGGACTAGCGGGAGTAGCCAAAAACATTCAGTACTTC.

The V gene is TRBV5-4, the J gene TRBJ2-2; D ambiguous. The CDR3 runs 16 residues. Germline-derived CDR1 and CDR2 are SGHNT and YYREEE (reference sequence). Trimming pared 3 bases from V and 1 base from J, leaving 13 bases between. The CDR3 nucleotides are TGTGCCAGCAGCTCACCCCTGCGGATGAACACCGGGGAGCTGTTTTTT. Translating it yields CASSSPLRMNTGELFF.

This clonotype was observed at least ten times. V usage is TRBV28 and J usage is TRBJ2-5; TRBD1 matches at 7 bases. J was trimmed by 3 bases and V by 6 bases; bases with no gene match: 4. The germline V gene has CDR1 MDHEN and CDR2 SYDVKM. The CDR3 sequence is 13 residues long. The chain's CDR3 is CASRNDREETQYF. In DNA, the CDR3 is TGTGCCAGCAGGAACGACAGGGAAGAGACCCAGTACTTC.

This clonotype was found many times. In DNA, the CDR3 is TGTGCCAGCAGCTTGGCCACGGGAGTCGGGGAGACCCAGTACTTC. It codes for CASSLATGVGETQYF. The chain links TRBV5-4 to TRBJ2-5, with D possibly matching TRBD2 (6 bases). Deletions cut 0 bases from V and 5 bases from J, with 14 bases between. The CDR3 spans 15 residues. Germline CDR1 SGHNT, CDR2 YYREEE (reference sequence). Together with reference TRBV5-4 and TRBJ2-5, the CDR3 gives the full variable domain: ETGVTQSPTHLIKTRGQQVTLRCSSQSGHNTVSWYQQALGQGPQFIFQYYREEENGRGNFPPRFSGLQFPNYSSELNVNALELDDSALYLCASSLATGVGETQYFGPGTRLLVL.

The chain joins TRBV24-1 to TRBJ2-1; a possible D gene is TRBD2 (6 bases). This CDR3 has 15 residues. Germline CDR1 is KGHDR and CDR2 is SFDVKD. Trimming left V 9 bases short and J 6 bases short, with 20 bases between. The CDR3 DNA reads TGTGCCACCCGTGTAGGGACTTTGATGGGCAATGAGCAGTTCTTC. Amino acid sequence: CATRVGTLMGNEQFF.

This sequence joins TRBV6-1 and TRBJ2-7; TRBD1 or TRBD2 may be the D gene (5 bases each). V was clipped by 8 bases and J by 2 bases, with 16 bases between them. Germline V gives CDR1 MNHNS, CDR2 SASEGT. CDR3 length: 14 amino acids. CDR3 DNA: TGTGCCAGCCAAGGGTTAGGGACCACCTACGAGCAGTACTTC. Residues: CASQGLGTTYEQYF.

The rearrangement uses TRBV5-5 and TRBJ2-5; no reliable D call. The CDR3 loop spans 14 amino acids. Trimming shortened V by 4 bases and J by 6 bases, and 16 bases separated the two germline ends. CDR1 is SGHKS, CDR2 YYEKEE, per germline (reference sequence). The CDR3 here is CASSLPQHSKTQYF. The DNA for the CDR3 is TGTGCCAGCAGCCTACCCCAGCACAGTAAGACCCAGTACTTC.

The chain is built from TRBV19 and TRBJ2-7; perhaps TRBD2 as D (5 bases). Trimming left V 3 bases short and J 5 bases short, with 11 bases between. The germline CDR1 and CDR2 sequences are LNHDA and SQIVND (reference sequence). The CDR3 extends over 13 amino acids. Here the CDR3 reads CASSIIGSDEQYF. CDR3 DNA sequence: TGTGCCAGTAGTATTATTGGGAGTGACGAGCAGTACTTC.

Ten or more counts support this clonotype. This rearrangement joins TRBV6-1 to TRBJ2-4, with 11 bases fitting TRBD2. CDR1 is MNHNS, CDR2 SASEGT, per germline. V was clipped by 9 bases and J by 6 bases; unmatched bases: 4. The CDR3 is 13 amino acids. CDR3 region: CASTGTSGNIQYF. As DNA, the CDR3 is TGTGCCAGTACCGGGACTAGCGGAAACATTCAGTACTTC.

As concerns this clonotype: A much larger clone differs from this one at a single base, so this may be a read error. The gene calls are TRBV5-1 and TRBJ2-1; 7 bases fit TRBD1. This CDR3 contains 12 residues. CDR1 SGHRS and CDR2 YFSETQ come from the germline V gene. CDR3 protein: CASSPNRGERFF. The CDR3 region has the DNA TGCGCCAGCAGCCCCAACAGGGGAGAGCGGTTCTTC.

This clonotype was seen a few times. The V and J genes are TRBV29-1 and TRBJ2-7, with 10 bases identical to TRBD1. The CDR3 spans 14 residues. J gave up 6 bases and V 6 bases, and 11 bases lay outside the gene matches. CDR1 is SQVTM and CDR2 is ANQGSEA in the germline V gene. CDR3 coding DNA: TGCAGCGTGACACCGGGACAGGGGTATGGCGAGCAGTACTTC. This sequence encodes CSVTPGQGYGEQYF.

Comments on this clonotype: This could be a read error, since a much larger clone is one nucleotide away. J is TRBJ2-7 and V is TRBV11-2; D might be TRBD1 or TRBD2, each matching 5 bases. Germline loops: CDR1 SGHAT, CDR2 FQNNGV. The length of the CDR3 is 12 residues. CDR3 coding DNA: TGTGCCAGCAGCCACGGGGCCTACGGGCAGTACTTC. It specifies CASSHGAYGQYF.

The rearrangement joins TRBV28 to TRBJ2-4; possible D gene TRBD2, 6 bases. The CDR3 length is 19 residues. V shed 5 bases and J shed 0 bases, with 23 bases lying between them. Germline loops: CDR1 MDHEN, CDR2 SYDVKM. The CDR3 bases are TGTGCCAGCAGTCCCCCCCAGGACTACCCTGAGCTAGCCAAAAACATTCAGTACTTC. This translates into CASSPPQDYPELAKNIQYF.

The V call is TRBV20-1, the J call TRBJ2-2; D call uncertain. The CDR3 is 13 amino acids. V gave up 6 bases and J gave up 3 bases, with 11 bases separating them. Germline V gene lookup returns CDR1 DFQATT and CDR2 SNEGSKA (reference sequence). The CDR3 nucleotides are TGCAGTGCCCGAGAGGAATACACCGGGGAGCTGTTTTTT. Residues: CSAREEYTGELFF.

This clonotype was seen only a few times. Here the CDR3 reads CALVPAVGEEQFF. The CDR3 bases are TGTGCCCTCGTGCCAGCAGTGGGCGAGGAGCAGTTCTTC. J is TRBJ2-1 and V is TRBV12-3 or TRBV12-4; D gene unclear. Trimming pared 11 bases from V and 10 bases from J, leaving 21 bases between. This CDR3 contains 13 residues.

This clonotype came up many times. DNA for the CDR3: TGTGCCAGCAGTTACCCCAAAGGGACAGCCTACGAGCAGTACTTC. This gives the protein CASSYPKGTAYEQYF. V is TRBV6-9 and J is TRBJ2-7, with 7 bases matching TRBD1. Germline CDR1 and CDR2: MNHGY and SVAAGI. The CDR3 runs to 15 residues. V was clipped by 3 bases and J by 2 bases; unmatched bases: 7.

This chain uses TRBV6-1 with TRBJ1-5; no clear D gene. V was shortened by 10 bases and J by 4 bases, with 20 bases between the two germline ends. Germline V gives CDR1 MNHNS, CDR2 SASEGT. This CDR3 region has 15 residues. For the CDR3, the DNA is TGTGCCACGCGCCTCATGGAGGGTTTGAATCAGCCCCAGCATTTT. It codes for CATRLMEGLNQPQHF.

With regard to this clonotype: A much more abundant neighbour one base away suggests this may be a read error. The chain employs TRBV6-2 or TRBV6-3 and TRBJ2-7; TRBD1 aligns across 8 bases. Germline assignment: CDR1 MNHEY and CDR2 SVGEGT. The CDR3 consists of 13 residues. CDR3: CANSYTGQVEQYF. In nucleotides, the CDR3 is TGTGCCAACAGTTACACGGGACAGGTCGAGCAGTACTTC.

This clonotype has only a few counts. V usage is TRBV30 and J usage is TRBJ2-4; maybe TRBD2 (5 bases). The CDR3 is made up of 13 amino acids. V was cut by 1 base and J by 3 bases, with 7 bases left in between. CDR1 and CDR2 (germline): GTSNPN, SVGIG (reference sequence). CDR3 residues: CAWSGGLKNIQYF. The CDR3 nucleotides are TGTGCCTGGAGTGGCGGACTCAAAAACATTCAGTACTTC. The full variable domain, rest sourced from reference TRBV30 and TRBJ2-4, is SQTIHQWPATLVQPVGSPLSLECTVEGTSNPNLYWYRQAAGRGLQLLFYSVGIGQISSEVPQNLSASRPQDRQFILSSKKLLLSDSGFYLCAWSGGLKNIQYFGAGTRLSVL.